The clone carrying this TCR beta chain was observed many times. TCRdb used MiXCR to reprocess the RT-PCR reads, holding one entry per CDR3 protein. The sample comprises 650,000 to 800,000 distinct CDR3 sequences, 14% of which are singletons, and 3.6% rests with the top ten. The CDR3 has 15 amino acids. Per the germline V gene, CDR1 is MNHEY and CDR2 is SVGAGI. V was clipped by 6 bases and J by 1 base, with 10 bases between them. The source is a female donor in good health, serving as a healthy control. Sequenced input: memory CD4+ T cells from blood. The chain recombines TRBV6-5 with TRBJ2-6, with unresolved D. The CDR3 DNA sequence: TGTGCCAGCAGCCCCACAGTGTCTGGGGCCAACGTCCTGACTTTC. This encodes CASSPTVSGANVLTF.